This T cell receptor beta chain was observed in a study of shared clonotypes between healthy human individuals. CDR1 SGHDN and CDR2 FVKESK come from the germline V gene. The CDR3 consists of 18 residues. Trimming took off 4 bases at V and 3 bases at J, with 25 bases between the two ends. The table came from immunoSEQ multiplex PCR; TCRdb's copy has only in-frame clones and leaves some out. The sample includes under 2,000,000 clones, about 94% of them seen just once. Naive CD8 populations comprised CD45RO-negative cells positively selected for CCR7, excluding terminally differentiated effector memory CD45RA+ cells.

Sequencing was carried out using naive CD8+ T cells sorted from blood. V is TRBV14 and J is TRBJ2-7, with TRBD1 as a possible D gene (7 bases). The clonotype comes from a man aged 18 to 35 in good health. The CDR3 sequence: CASSPTGGDRSSFYEQYF. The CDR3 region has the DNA TGTGCCAGCAGCCCCACCGGCGGGGACAGATCATCCTTCTACGAGCAGTACTTC. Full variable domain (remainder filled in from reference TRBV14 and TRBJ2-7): EAGVTQFPSHSVIEKGQTVTLRCDPISGHDNLYWYRRVMGKEIKFLLHFVKESKQDESGMPNNRFLAERTGGTYSTLKVQPAELEDSGVYFCASSPTGGDRSSFYEQYFGPGTRLTVT.